This TCR beta chain originates from a study of blood T cell repertoires in COVID-19 (dated by TCRdb to 2020 to 2021). Background for the entire study: Collaborator samples came from the United States, Italy and Spain and covered acute and convalescent phases of COVID-19. The material from the prospective study consisted of cDNA or gDNA derived from T cells, B-cell-depleted T cells, or PBMCs. The dataset comprised deeply sampled blood TCRbeta repertoires from subjects exposed to, actively infected with, or recovered from COVID-19. The repertoires were released in a freely available public database intended as a resource for research on the immune response to SARS-CoV-2. The samples were drawn from the first 160 participants of the ongoing ImmuneRACE study and from 1,254 subjects provided by 6 global collaborators. Sample metadata almost always included a de-identified subject ID, COVID-19 status, age in years and sex. Where available, HLA class I and class II types were taken from metadata supplied by the sample provider and were not determined by assay-based typing. Beyond this particular receptor, the publication reports: How much clinical and demographic metadata was included differed by source and by participant, and the metadata was provided uncurated.

The collaborating institutions used their own protocols to collect whole blood in K2EDTA tubes. For TCRbeta analysis, collaborator samples were shipped as frozen whole blood, as isolated PBMCs, or as DNA extracted from either sample type. Comment on this clone: Its antigen target is currently unknown. Per-base qualities were not stored, and no clone one base away is much larger.

TCRbeta CDR3 regions were amplified from genomic DNA using the immunoSEQ Assay, a bias-controlled multiplex PCR. Processing in the source paper ran as follows. Nucleated cell counts per sample were estimated from amplification of reference gene primers within the assay. To quantify the absolute abundance of each unique TCRbeta CDR3 rearrangement, sequence reads were collapsed and filtered. Productive Simpson clonality was computed per sample as the square root of Simpson's diversity index over productive rearrangements. TCRdb mirrors the immuneACCESS table, restricted to in-frame sequences. Some clones are absent from its copies; in checked studies, under half trace to an unresolved V gene, and the reason for the others is unknown. V and J calls and clone size follow that table, whereas D and trimming were derived from the DNA. Within this sample are over 100,000 clones, with almost 70% of them counted one time only. The ten largest account for approximately 1.9% of the sample.

The source of this sequence is a woman in her seventies with acute or convalescent COVID-19. The sample consisted of peripheral blood.

The DNA sequence is TGTGCCAGCAGTTACACCCAGGGGGGCCTGAACACTGAAGCTTTCTTT. Its protein reads: CASSYTQGGLNTEAFF. This sequence uses TRBV6-5 and TRBJ1-1, and 7 junctional nucleotides match TRBD1. Trimmed from V: 2 bases; trimmed from J: 0 bases; junction bases lacking a gene match: 6. The CDR3 holds 16 amino acids from the cysteine to the phenylalanine. Only CDR3 DNA remains: 48 bases, in frame from the first base. CDR1 and CDR2 are drawn from the germline V gene: MNHEY, SVGAGI.